The TCR beta chain described here comes from a study of shared clonotypes between healthy human individuals. Study-level background: Three plates were used per donor for CD4 naive, three for CD4 memory, two for CD8 naive and one for CD8 memory. Study-wide findings and caveats: On the whole, naive subsets had larger estimated richness than memory subsets had. The sharing of approximately 5.1% of naive CD4 clonotypes was seen across a few donors.

CD45RA+ naive and CD45RA-negative memory subsets were separated from CD4+ cells. Trimming removed 1 base at V and 5 bases at J, with 11 bases between. The CDR3 has 14 amino acids. Germline values: CDR1 SQVTM, CDR2 ANQGSEA. Of note for this clone: Its target is unknown.

Some clones are missing from TCRdb's copy, which holds only in-frame ones; the method was immunoSEQ multiplex PCR. The profile shows under 1,100,000 clones, 75% to 80% of them singletons. The chain employs TRBV29-1 and TRBJ2-2; the D gene could be TRBD1 or TRBD2 (6 bases each). This receptor was taken from a man between 18 and 35 years old in good health. Some clones in this sample may be carry-over from other donors' samples. The sequenced sample was memory CD4+ T cells from PBMCs. Subset meaning: CD45RA-negative fraction. For the CDR3, the DNA is TGCAGCGTTGAAGGAGGGGGAGGAACCGGGGAGCTGTTTTTT. Translating it yields CSVEGGGGTGELFF.